The clone carrying this T cell receptor (beta chain) was seen many times. The antigen remains undetermined. This entry comes from a study of T-cell memory formation after mild COVID-19. Study outcomes and limitations: Chiefly within CM and EM were the contracting CD4+ clones; CD8+ ones were within EMRA.

Germline-derived CDR1 and CDR2 are SGHVS and FQNEAQ. This CDR3 has 15 residues. The J segment lost 4 bases and the V segment lost 5 bases, leaving 5 bases of the junction unmatched. With constant-segment primers, 5'RACE yielded cDNA libraries of TCR alpha and TCR beta that carried sample barcodes and UMIs. Each CDR3 protein is one row after TCRdb ran MiXCR on the 5' RACE reads. The table shows around 250,000 distinct CDR3 sequences, with about 17% occurring only once. This clonotype originated in a man between 18 and 29 years old who had mild COVID-19 (a few samples of this study predate the infection). Cell type and time point are not known. This rearrangement joins TRBV7-8 to TRBJ2-3, with 11 bases that match TRBD1. Sequenced material: PBMCs or a T cell subset sorted from them (not recorded which). The CDR3 bases are TGTGCCAGCAGCCCGCAGGGACAGGGGGCAGATACGCAGTATTTT. As protein: CASSPQGQGADTQYF.